These T cell receptor beta chains were read from a single sample in a study of blood T cell repertoires in COVID-19. Using immunoSEQ multiplex PCR, the repertoire was profiled, and TCRdb retains in-frame clones only, with some absent. The repertoire holds around 310,000 clones, roughly 89% seen once, with 0.8% to 1.3% in the top ten. The material sequenced was peripheral blood. The receptors were sampled from a woman aged 40 to 50 with COVID-19, enrolled during active disease. The conserved cysteine and the conserved F or W are not part of the CDR3 here. The order of the fields is D gene, V gene, CDR3 length, clone size, J gene, CDR3 protein. A D gene is named only where the DNA matches it firmly. Clone size is given for some rows only: seen once, a few or many times, or a class if the clone is expanded.

TRBD1	TRBV6-2/TRBV6-3	12	few	TRBJ2-1	ASTPLGQYNEQF
TRBD1	TRBV3-1/TRBV3-2	14	.	TRBJ1-3	ASSQGGRGLGNTIY
.	TRBV5-1	13	.	TRBJ1-1	ASSLQQGMNTEAF
TRBD1	TRBV29-1	11	.	TRBJ1-4	SATGGTNEKLF
TRBD1	TRBV18	13	.	TRBJ1-1	ASSPWAGGVTEAF
.	TRBV28	11	once	TRBJ2-7	ASSRQGVGEQY
TRBD2	TRBV24-1	11	.	TRBJ2-3	ATSEGGSDTQY
.	TRBV27	12	once	TRBJ1-5	ASSLGSGNQPQH
.	TRBV12-5	15	.	TRBJ2-1	ASGGWTGESSYNEQF
.	TRBV19	13	.	TRBJ2-3	ASSFDDRYTDTQY
.	TRBV11-1	12	.	TRBJ1-2	ASSFDSGPYGYT
TRBD1	TRBV27	14	.	TRBJ2-2	ASSVTPGGGTGELF
TRBD1	TRBV18	13	.	TRBJ2-1	ASSPLDRVGDEQF
.	TRBV15	11	.	TRBJ2-1	ATKGLYFDEQF
.	TRBV12-3/TRBV12-4	10	.	TRBJ2-5	ASSGEQETQY
TRBD1	TRBV5-1	11	.	TRBJ1-2	ASSRGQARGYT
.	TRBV18	11	.	TRBJ2-3	ASSPPSTDTQY
.	TRBV6-5	13	.	TRBJ1-1	ASSYSPTGNTEAF
.	TRBV28	14	.	TRBJ2-2	ASSAWGTHNTGELF
.	TRBV14	14	.	TRBJ2-3	ASSQGASFFTDTQY
.	TRBV11-3	13	.	TRBJ2-6	ASSLGAAGANVLT